Presented here are 21 T cell receptor beta chains from one specimen sequenced in a study of blood T cell repertoires in COVID-19. Only in-frame clones appear in the TCRdb table, and some are missing; sequencing was by immunoSEQ multiplex PCR. Here the sample spans about 200,000 clones, approximately 85% being singletons. The specimen was peripheral blood. All receptors come from a woman between 70 and 85 years old with active or convalescent COVID-19.

The chain has TRBV28 and TRBJ1-2, with TRBD1 matching over 7 bases. The CDR3 spans 15 residues. V was pared by 5 bases and J by 4 bases, with 10 bases of the junction left unmatched. Germline V gene lookup returns CDR1 MDHEN and CDR2 SYDVKM. The CDR3 DNA reads as TGTGCCAGCAGTACCCAGATTGGGACAGTCTATGGCTACACCTTC. This gives the protein CASSTQIGTVYGYTF.

The genes are TRBV18 and TRBJ2-6; D gene uncertain. This CDR3 region has 14 residues. Trimming shortened V by 6 bases and J by 0 bases, and 6 bases separated the two germline ends. The germline CDR1 and CDR2 sequences are KGHSH and LQKENI. This CDR3 is CASSSVSGANVLTF. The DNA of the CDR3 is TGTGCCAGCTCTTCCGTCTCTGGGGCCAACGTCCTGACTTTC.

The chain uses TRBV6-5 and TRBJ2-7; D gene unclear. V lost 0 bases and J lost 1, with 13 bases in between. CDR3 size: 16 residues. CDR1 is MNHEY and CDR2 is SVGAGI in the germline V gene. The CDR3 region is CASSYSGRGYSYEQYF. Written as DNA, the CDR3 is TGTGCCAGCAGTTACTCCGGCAGAGGATATTCCTACGAGCAGTACTTC.

The chain combines TRBV6-5 with TRBJ1-5; TRBD1 agrees at 7 bases. The CDR3 has 14 residues. The V and J ends lost 6 bases and 6 bases, in that order; junction bases with no gene match: 8. The germline V gene encodes CDR1 MNHEY and CDR2 SVGAGI. In DNA form, the CDR3 reads TGTGCCAGCAGGCTCGACAGGGACGGTCAGCCCCAGCATTTT. Protein: CASRLDRDGQPQHF.

This chain connects TRBV19 to TRBJ2-3; 9 positions match TRBD2. This CDR3 comprises 17 residues. Germline CDR1 and CDR2: LNHDA and SQIVND (reference sequence). Losses at the gene ends were 1 base for V and 4 bases for J; bases not matched to a gene: 9. CDR3: CASSIGTSDLRADTQYF. CDR3 bases: TGTGCCAGTAGTATAGGGACTAGCGATTTGAGGGCAGATACGCAGTATTTT.

The chain uses TRBV25-1 and TRBJ1-6; TRBD1 agrees at 10 bases. Germline V gene lookup returns CDR1 MGHDK and CDR2 SYGVNS. CDR3 length: 14 amino acids. Trimming cost V 4 bases and J 7 bases; bases outside gene matches: 1. The CDR3 here is CASSGTGGNSPLHF. In nucleotides, the CDR3 is TGTGCCAGCAGTGGGACAGGGGGAAATTCACCCCTCCACTTT.

The chain employs TRBV3-1 (or the pseudogene TRBV3-2) and TRBJ2-3; D uncertain. Per the germline V gene, CDR1 is LGHDT and CDR2 is YNNKEL (reference sequence). This CDR3 is built from 12 residues. With 2 bases removed from V and 6 bases from J, the gap between germline ends came to 6 bases. Written as DNA, the CDR3 is TGTGCCAGCAGCCAATTCGGGGATACGCAGTATTTT. The encoded protein is CASSQFGDTQYF.

The rearrangement uses TRBV9 and TRBJ1-2; 11 bases match TRBD1. Looked up from germline, CDR1 is SGDLS and CDR2 is YYNGEE. CDR3 size: 15 residues. V was pared by 0 bases and J by 4 bases, with 2 bases of the junction left unmatched. CDR3 loop: CASSVGTGGGYGYTF. In DNA, the CDR3 is TGTGCCAGCAGCGTAGGGACAGGGGGCGGCTATGGCTACACCTTC.

The chain couples TRBV6-4 to TRBJ2-5, with 9 nucleotides matching TRBD2. Unmatched junction bases numbered 10, after V lost 2 bases and J lost 3 bases. CDR3 length: 17 amino acids. Germline loops: CDR1 MRHNA, CDR2 SNTAGT. CDR3 amino acids: CASSDRVAGAPKETQYF. The CDR3 nucleotides are TGTGCCAGCAGTGACCGCGTAGCGGGAGCACCCAAAGAGACCCAGTACTTC.

The chain has TRBV28 and TRBJ1-1; D is unresolved. Trimming removed 3 bases at V and 6 bases at J, with 11 bases between. The CDR3 is 13 amino acids. Looked up from germline, CDR1 is MDHEN and CDR2 is SYDVKM. This CDR3 reads CASSLTGGPEAFF. CDR3 bases: TGTGCCAGCAGTTTGACGGGAGGGCCTGAAGCTTTCTTT.

The chain uses TRBV7-8 and TRBJ2-1, with 15 bases aligning to TRBD2. The CDR3 has 19 residues. Unmatched junction bases numbered 13, after V lost 5 bases and J lost 5 bases. Germline values: CDR1 SGHVS, CDR2 FQNEAQ. CDR3 in DNA: TGTGCCAGCAGCCCTGGGGGACTAGCGGGAGGAATCCCCCACAATGAGCAGTTCTTC. The encoded protein is CASSPGGLAGGIPHNEQFF.

This clone was counted a few times. The chain couples TRBV6-6 to TRBJ2-3, with 14 bases that match TRBD2. CDR3 size: 20 residues. The germline CDR1 and CDR2 sequences are MNHNY and SVGAGI (reference sequence). V shed 5 bases and J 3 bases; nucleotides not matched to a gene: 16. The CDR3 loop is CASSPSPGTSGRRGTDTQYF. CDR3 nucleotide sequence: TGTGCCAGCAGTCCCTCCCCCGGGACTAGCGGGAGAAGGGGAACAGATACGCAGTATTTT.

The chain uses TRBV5-5 and TRBJ1-5; the D is unclear. This CDR3 is built from 14 residues. V shed 0 bases and J shed 4 bases, with 8 bases lying between them. Germline V lookup: CDR1 SGHKS, CDR2 YYEKEE (reference sequence). Here the CDR3 reads CASSLVAANQPQHF. CDR3 sequence (DNA): TGTGCCAGCAGCTTGGTGGCGGCTAATCAGCCCCAGCATTTT.

The chain employs TRBV5-4 and TRBJ1-1; 9 bases are a match to TRBD1. The CDR3 sequence is 14 residues long. Looked up from germline, CDR1 is SGHNT and CDR2 is YYREEE (reference sequence). Unmatched junction bases numbered 11, after V lost 4 bases and J lost 10 bases. CDR3 loop: CASSATGGPETAFF. CDR3 DNA sequence: TGTGCCAGCAGCGCGACAGGGGGGCCTGAAACAGCTTTCTTT.

The CDR3 region has the DNA TGCAGTGCTAGTATACCCCGGGACAGACTTGCCAGGGGCACTGAAGCTTTCTTT. Translation gives CSASIPRDRLARGTEAFF. J is TRBJ1-1 and V is TRBV20-1; 7 positions agree with TRBD1. J gave up 4 bases and V 3 bases, and 20 bases lay outside the gene matches. The V gene's germline CDR1 is DFQATT and CDR2 SNEGSKA (reference sequence). This CDR3 has 18 residues.

CDR3 coding DNA: TGTGCCAGCAGCTCTCGGGACACCTCTGGAAACACCATATATTTT. Protein: CASSSRDTSGNTIYF. This chain connects TRBV7-6 to TRBJ1-3; tentative D call: TRBD1 (6 bases). The V and J ends lost 4 bases and 0 bases respectively, with 10 bases between them. CDR1 is SGHVS and CDR2 is FNYEAQ in the germline V gene. This CDR3 has 15 amino acids.

The CDR3 loop reads CASSLLGVAGSANTGELFF. CDR3 sequence (DNA): TGTGCCAGCAGCTTGCTCGGGGTAGCGGGCTCCGCGAACACCGGGGAGCTGTTTTTT. The rearrangement joins TRBV5-8 to TRBJ2-2; 7 positions match TRBD2. The trim removed 1 base at V and 0 bases at J, leaving 12 bases unmatched. The germline gives CDR1 SGHTS, CDR2 YDEGEE. The length of the CDR3 is 19 residues.

The genes are TRBV12-2 and TRBJ1-1; the table calls TRBD1, which could not be checked here. TRBV12-2 is given as a pseudogene. This CDR3 has 15 residues. CDR3 DNA sequence: TGTGCAAGTCGCTCCCCAGGGTTTTTGAACACTGAAGCTTTCTTT. This translates into CASRSPGFLNTEAFF.

The V gene is TRBV19, the J gene TRBJ2-1; 7 bases agree with TRBD2. CDR3 length equals 13 residues. Losses at the gene ends were 5 bases for V and 10 bases for J; bases not matched to a gene: 8. The germline V gene has CDR1 LNHDA and CDR2 SQIVND (reference sequence). The DNA for the CDR3 is TGTGCCAGTAGTGTTACTAGCGTAGGCGAGCAGTTCTTC. This translates into CASSVTSVGEQFF.

The gene calls are TRBV3-1 (or the pseudogene TRBV3-2) and TRBJ2-1; possible D gene TRBD2, 5 bases. Germline V lookup: CDR1 LGHDT, CDR2 YNNKEL (reference sequence). V was clipped by 1 base and J by 6 bases, with 10 bases between them. CDR3 size: 14 residues. CDR3: CASSQVGKGNEQFF. Here the CDR3 DNA reads TGTGCCAGCAGCCAAGTCGGGAAGGGCAATGAGCAGTTCTTC.

This clone was recorded once. The chain joins TRBV25-1 to TRBJ1-5; D is perhaps TRBD1 (5 bases). The germline CDR1 and CDR2 sequences are MGHDK and SYGVNS. This CDR3 has 14 residues. Deletions cut 3 bases from V and 6 bases from J, with 12 bases between. The DNA of the CDR3 is TGTGCCAGCAGTGAGGAAGGGGTTAGTCAGCCCCAGCATTTT. Its translation: CASSEEGVSQPQHF.